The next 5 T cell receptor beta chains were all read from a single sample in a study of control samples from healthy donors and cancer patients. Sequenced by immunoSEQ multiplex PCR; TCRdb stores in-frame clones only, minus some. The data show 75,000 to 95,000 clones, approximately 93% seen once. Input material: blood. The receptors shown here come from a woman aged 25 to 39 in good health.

The CDR3 DNA reads as TGTGCCAGCTCCCTGTACACTGAAGCTTTCTTT. Protein product: CASSLYTEAFF. The chain carries TRBV6-5 and TRBJ1-1; D call uncertain. Trimming cost V 8 bases and J 3 bases, with 7 bases left between them. The CDR3 has 11 amino acids. The germline V gene has CDR1 MNHEY and CDR2 SVGAGI.

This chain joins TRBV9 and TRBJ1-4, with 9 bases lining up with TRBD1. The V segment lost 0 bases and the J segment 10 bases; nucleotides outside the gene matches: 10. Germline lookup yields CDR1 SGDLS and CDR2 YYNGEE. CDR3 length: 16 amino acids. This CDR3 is CASSVAPDTGGLKLFF. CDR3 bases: TGTGCCAGCAGCGTAGCCCCCGACACAGGGGGCCTAAAACTGTTTTTT.

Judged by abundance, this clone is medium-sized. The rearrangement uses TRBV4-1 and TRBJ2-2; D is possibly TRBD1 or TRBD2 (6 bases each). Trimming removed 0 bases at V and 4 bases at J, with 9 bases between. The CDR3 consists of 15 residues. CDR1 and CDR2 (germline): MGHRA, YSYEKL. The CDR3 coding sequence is TGCGCCAGCAGCCAAGACTGGGGGGCCACCGGGGAGCTGTTTTTT. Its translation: CASSQDWGATGELFF.

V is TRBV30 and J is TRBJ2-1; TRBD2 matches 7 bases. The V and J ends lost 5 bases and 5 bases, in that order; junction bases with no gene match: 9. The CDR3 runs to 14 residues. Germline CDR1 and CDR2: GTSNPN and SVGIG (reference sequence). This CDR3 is CAWGPGRGHNEQFF. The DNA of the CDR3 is TGTGCCTGGGGACCTGGGAGGGGTCACAATGAGCAGTTCTTC.

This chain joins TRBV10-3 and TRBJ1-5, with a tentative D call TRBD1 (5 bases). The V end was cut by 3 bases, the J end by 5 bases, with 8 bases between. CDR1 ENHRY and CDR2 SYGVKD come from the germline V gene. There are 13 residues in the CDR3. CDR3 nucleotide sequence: TGTGCCATCAGTGACAGGGTGGATCAGCCCCAGCATTTT. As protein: CAISDRVDQPQHF.